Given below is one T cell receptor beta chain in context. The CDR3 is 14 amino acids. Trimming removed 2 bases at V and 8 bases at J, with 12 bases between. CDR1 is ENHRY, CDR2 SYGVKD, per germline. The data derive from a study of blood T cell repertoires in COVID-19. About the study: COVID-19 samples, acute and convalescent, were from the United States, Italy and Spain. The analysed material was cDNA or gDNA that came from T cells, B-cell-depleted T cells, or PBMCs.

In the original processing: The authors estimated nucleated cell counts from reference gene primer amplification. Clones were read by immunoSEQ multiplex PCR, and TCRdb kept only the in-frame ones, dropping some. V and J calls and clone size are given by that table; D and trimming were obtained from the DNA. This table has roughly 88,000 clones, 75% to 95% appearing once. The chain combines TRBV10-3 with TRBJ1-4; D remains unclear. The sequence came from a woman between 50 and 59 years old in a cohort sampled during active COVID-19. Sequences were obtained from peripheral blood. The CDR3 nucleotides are TGTGCCATCAGTGAGCCAGTATCGAAGGAAAAACTGTTTTTT. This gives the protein CAISEPVSKEKLFF.